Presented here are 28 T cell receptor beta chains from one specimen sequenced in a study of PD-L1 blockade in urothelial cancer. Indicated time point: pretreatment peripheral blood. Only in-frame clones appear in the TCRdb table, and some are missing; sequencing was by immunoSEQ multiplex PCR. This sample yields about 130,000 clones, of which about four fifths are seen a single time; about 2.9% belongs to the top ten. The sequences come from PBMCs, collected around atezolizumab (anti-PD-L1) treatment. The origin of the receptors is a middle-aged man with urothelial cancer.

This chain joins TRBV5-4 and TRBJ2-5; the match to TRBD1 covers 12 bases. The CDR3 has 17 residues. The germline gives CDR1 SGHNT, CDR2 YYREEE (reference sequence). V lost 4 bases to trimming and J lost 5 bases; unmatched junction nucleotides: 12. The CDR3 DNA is TGTGCCAGCAGCCCCACCCTGGGACAGGGGGCAGTTGAGACCCAGTACTTC. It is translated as CASSPTLGQGAVETQYF. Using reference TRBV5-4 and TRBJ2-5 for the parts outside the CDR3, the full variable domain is ETGVTQSPTHLIKTRGQQVTLRCSSQSGHNTVSWYQQALGQGPQFIFQYYREEENGRGNFPPRFSGLQFPNYSSELNVNALELDDSALYLCASSPTLGQGAVETQYFGPGTRLLVL.

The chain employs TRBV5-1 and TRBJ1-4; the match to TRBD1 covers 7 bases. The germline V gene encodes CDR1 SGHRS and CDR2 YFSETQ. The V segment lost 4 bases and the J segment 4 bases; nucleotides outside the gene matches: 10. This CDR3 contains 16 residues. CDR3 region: CASSPGTVGGNEKLFF. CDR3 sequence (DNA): TGCGCCAGCAGCCCCGGGACAGTGGGCGGTAATGAAAAACTGTTTTTT. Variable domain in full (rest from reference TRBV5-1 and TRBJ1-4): KAGVTQTPRYLIKTRGQQVTLSCSPISGHRSVSWYQQTPGQGLQFLFEYFSETQRNKGNFPGRFSGRQFSNSRSEMNVSTLELGDSALYLCASSPGTVGGNEKLFFGSGTQLSVL.

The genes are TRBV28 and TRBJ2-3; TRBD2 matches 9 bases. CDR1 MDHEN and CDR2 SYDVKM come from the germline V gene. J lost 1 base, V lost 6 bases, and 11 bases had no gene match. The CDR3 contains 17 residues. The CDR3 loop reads CASRLILAGTGTDTQYF. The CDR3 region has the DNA TGTGCCAGCAGACTCATTCTAGCGGGAACGGGCACAGATACGCAGTATTTT.

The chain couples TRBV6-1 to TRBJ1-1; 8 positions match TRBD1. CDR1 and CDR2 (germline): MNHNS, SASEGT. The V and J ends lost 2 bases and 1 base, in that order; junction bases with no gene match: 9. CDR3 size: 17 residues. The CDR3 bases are TGTGCCAGCAGTGAAAATCAGGGGGCTAGAGGGAACACTGAAGCTTTCTTT. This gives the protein CASSENQGARGNTEAFF.

DNA of the CDR3: TGTGCCAGCTCACCACCTACGGGAGTCCTAACATACGAGCAGTACTTC. Amino acid sequence: CASSPPTGVLTYEQYF. The chain recombines TRBV18 with TRBJ2-7, with D tentatively TRBD2 (6 bases). V was shortened by 0 bases and J by 4 bases, with 16 bases between the two germline ends. The germline V gene encodes CDR1 KGHSH and CDR2 LQKENI. This CDR3 contains 16 residues.

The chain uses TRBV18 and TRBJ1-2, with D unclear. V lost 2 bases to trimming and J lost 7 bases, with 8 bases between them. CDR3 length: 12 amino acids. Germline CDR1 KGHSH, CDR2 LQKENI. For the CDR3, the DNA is TGTGCCAGCTCACCATTTGGTAGTGGCTACACCTTC. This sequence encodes CASSPFGSGYTF.

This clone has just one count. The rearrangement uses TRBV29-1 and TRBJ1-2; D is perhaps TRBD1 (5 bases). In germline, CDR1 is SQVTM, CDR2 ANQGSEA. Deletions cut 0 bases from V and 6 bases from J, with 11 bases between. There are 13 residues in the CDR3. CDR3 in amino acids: CSVEENAGHGYTF. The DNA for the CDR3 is TGCAGCGTTGAAGAAAATGCGGGGCATGGCTACACCTTC.

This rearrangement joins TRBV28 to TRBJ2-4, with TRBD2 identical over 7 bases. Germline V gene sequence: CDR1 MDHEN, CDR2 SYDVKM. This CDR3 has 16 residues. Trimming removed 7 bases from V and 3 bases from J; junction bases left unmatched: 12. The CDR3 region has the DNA TGTGCCAGCAATGGAGCGGGACTCTTGGGCAAAAACATTCAGTACTTC. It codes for CASNGAGLLGKNIQYF.

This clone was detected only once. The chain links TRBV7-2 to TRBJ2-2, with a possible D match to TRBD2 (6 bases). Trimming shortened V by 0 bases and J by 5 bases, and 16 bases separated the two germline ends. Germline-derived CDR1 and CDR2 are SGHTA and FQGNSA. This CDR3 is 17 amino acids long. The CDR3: CASSLAYGGGRTGELFF. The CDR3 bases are TGTGCCAGCAGCTTAGCGTATGGGGGAGGAAGAACCGGGGAGCTGTTTTTT.

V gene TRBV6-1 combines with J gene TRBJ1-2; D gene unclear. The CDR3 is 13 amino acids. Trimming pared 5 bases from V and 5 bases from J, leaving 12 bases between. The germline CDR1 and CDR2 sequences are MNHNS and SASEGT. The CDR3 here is CASSHSGYYGYTF. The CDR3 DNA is TGTGCCAGCAGTCACAGTGGCTATTATGGCTACACCTTC.

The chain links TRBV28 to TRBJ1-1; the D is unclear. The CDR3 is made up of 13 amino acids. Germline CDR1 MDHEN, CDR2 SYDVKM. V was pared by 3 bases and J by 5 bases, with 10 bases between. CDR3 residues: CASSFGPGTEAFF. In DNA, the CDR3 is TGTGCCAGCAGTTTTGGACCGGGGACTGAAGCTTTCTTT.

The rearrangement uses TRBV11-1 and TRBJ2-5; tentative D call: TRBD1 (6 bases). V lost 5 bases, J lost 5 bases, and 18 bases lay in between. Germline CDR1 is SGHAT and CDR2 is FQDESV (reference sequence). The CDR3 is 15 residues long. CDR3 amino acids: CASSPYRVPAETQYF. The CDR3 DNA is TGTGCCAGCAGCCCGTACAGGGTCCCGGCGGAGACCCAGTACTTC.

The CDR3 DNA is TGTGCCAGCAGTGGATACCCCGGGACTAGCGGAGGAGAGACCCAGTACTTC. Protein sequence: CASSGYPGTSGGETQYF. This sequence joins TRBV25-1 and TRBJ2-5; 11 nucleotides agree with TRBD2. CDR1 and CDR2 from the germline V gene are MGHDK and SYGVNS. J gave up 4 bases and V 4 bases, and 11 bases lay outside the gene matches. The CDR3 runs to 17 residues. Combining the CDR3 with reference TRBV25-1 and TRBJ2-5 gives the whole variable domain EADIYQTPRYLVIGTGKKITLECSQTMGHDKMYWYQQDPGMELHLIHYSYGVNSTEKGDLSSESTVSRIRTEHFPLTLESARPSHTSQYLCASSGYPGTSGGETQYFGPGTRLLVL.

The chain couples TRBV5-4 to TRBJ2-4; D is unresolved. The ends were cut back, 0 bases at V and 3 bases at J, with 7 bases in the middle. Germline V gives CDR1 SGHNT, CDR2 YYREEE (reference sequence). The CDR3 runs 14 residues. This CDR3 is CASSLDSGKNIQYF. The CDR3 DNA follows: TGTGCCAGCAGCTTGGACAGTGGCAAAAACATTCAGTACTTC.

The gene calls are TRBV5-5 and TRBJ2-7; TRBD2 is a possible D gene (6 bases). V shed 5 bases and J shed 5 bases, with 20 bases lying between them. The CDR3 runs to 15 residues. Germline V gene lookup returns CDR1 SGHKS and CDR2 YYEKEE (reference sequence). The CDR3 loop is CASRLTPGRMDEQYF. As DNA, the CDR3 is TGTGCCAGCAGGCTTACGCCAGGGAGGATGGACGAGCAGTACTTC.

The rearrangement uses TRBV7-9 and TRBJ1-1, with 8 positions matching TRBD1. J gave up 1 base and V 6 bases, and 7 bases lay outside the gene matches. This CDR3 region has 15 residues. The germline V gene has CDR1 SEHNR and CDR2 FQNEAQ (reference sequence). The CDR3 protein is CASSLSGQGNTEAFF. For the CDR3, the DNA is TGTGCCAGCAGTTTATCAGGACAGGGGAACACTGAAGCTTTCTTT.

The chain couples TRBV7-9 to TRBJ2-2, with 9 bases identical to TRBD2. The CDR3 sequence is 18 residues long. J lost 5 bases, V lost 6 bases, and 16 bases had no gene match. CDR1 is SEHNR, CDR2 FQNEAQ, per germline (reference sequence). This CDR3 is CASSPLGGSGSLTGELFF. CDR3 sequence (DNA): TGTGCCAGCAGTCCCCTAGGTGGTAGCGGGAGTCTGACCGGGGAGCTGTTTTTT.

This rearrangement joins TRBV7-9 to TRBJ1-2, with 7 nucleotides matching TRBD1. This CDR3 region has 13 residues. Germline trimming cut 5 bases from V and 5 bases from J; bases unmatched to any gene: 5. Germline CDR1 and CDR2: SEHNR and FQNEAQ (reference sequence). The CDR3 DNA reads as TGTGCCAGCAGCACCGGGGACAGATATGGCTACACCTTC. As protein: CASSTGDRYGYTF.

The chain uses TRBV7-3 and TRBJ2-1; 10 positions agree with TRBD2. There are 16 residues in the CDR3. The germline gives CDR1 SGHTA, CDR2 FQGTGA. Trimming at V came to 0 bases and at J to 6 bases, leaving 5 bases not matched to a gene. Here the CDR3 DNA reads TGTGCCAGCAGCTTAACCTCGCCTAGCGGGAGCAATGAGCAGTTCTTC. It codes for CASSLTSPSGSNEQFF.

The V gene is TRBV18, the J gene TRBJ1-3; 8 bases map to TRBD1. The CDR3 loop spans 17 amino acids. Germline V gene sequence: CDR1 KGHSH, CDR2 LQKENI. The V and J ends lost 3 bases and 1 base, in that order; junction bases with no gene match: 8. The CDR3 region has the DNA TGTGCCAGCTCACCTTCGACAGGGGTCGTTTCTGGAAACACCATATATTTT. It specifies CASSPSTGVVSGNTIYF. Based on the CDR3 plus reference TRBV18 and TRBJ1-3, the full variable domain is NAGVMQNPRHLVRRRGQEARLRCSPMKGHSHVYWYRQLPEEGLKFMVYLQKENIIDESGMPKERFSAEFPKEGPSILRIQQVVRGDSAAYFCASSPSTGVVSGNTIYFGEGSWLTVV.

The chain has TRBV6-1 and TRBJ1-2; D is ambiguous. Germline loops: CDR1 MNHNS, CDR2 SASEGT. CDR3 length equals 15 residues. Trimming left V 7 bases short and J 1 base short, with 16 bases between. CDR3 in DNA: TGTGCCAGCACGTTGAGGGCCACAGATAACTATGGCTACACCTTC. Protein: CASTLRATDNYGYTF.

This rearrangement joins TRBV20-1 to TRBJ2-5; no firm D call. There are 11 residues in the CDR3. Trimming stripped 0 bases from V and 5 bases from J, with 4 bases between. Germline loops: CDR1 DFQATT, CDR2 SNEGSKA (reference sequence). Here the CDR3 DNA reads TGCAGTGCTAGAGACGGTGAGACCCAGTACTTC. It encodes CSARDGETQYF.

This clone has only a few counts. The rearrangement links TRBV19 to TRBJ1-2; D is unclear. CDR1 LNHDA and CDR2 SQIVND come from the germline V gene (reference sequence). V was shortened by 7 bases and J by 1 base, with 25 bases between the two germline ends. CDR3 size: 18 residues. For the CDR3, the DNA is TGTGCCAGTATAGGGTTTATCGGCGGGAGAAAACGTAACTATGGCTACACCTTC. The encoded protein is CASIGFIGGRKRNYGYTF.

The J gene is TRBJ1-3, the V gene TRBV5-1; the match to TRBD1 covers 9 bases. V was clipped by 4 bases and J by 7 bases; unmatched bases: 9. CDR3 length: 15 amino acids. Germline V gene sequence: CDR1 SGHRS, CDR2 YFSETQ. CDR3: CASSPGQGMGNTIYF. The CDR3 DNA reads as TGCGCCAGCAGCCCGGGACAGGGAATGGGTAACACCATATATTTT.

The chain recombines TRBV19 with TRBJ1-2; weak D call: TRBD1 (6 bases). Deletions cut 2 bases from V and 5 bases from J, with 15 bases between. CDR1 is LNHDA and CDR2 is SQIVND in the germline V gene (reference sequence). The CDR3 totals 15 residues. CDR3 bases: TGTGCCAGTAGTATAACGCAGGGGACAACTTATGGCTACACCTTC. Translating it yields CASSITQGTTYGYTF.

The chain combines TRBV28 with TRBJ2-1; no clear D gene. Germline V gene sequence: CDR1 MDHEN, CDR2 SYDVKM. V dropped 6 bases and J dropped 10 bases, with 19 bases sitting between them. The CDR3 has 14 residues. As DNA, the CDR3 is TGTGCCAGCAGCCTGCCTATAGCCCCGTTCGAGCAGTTCTTC. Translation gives CASSLPIAPFEQFF.

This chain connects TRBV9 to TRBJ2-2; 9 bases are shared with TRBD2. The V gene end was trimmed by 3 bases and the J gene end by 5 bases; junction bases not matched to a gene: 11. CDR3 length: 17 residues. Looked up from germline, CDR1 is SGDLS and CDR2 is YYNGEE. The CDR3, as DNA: TGTGCCAGCAGCGCTACCACTAGCGGGCGAGGGACCGGGGAGCTGTTTTTT. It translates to CASSATTSGRGTGELFF.

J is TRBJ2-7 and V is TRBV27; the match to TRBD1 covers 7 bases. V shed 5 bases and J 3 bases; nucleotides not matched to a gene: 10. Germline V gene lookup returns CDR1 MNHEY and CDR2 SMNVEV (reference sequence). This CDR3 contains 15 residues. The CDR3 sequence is CASSQAARGIYEQYF. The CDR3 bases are TGTGCCAGCAGTCAAGCTGCCAGGGGGATCTACGAGCAGTACTTC.